The entry that follows covers one T cell receptor beta chain sequence. This clone's antigen is unknown. There are no base qualities to consult, and no much larger clone falls within one base. This sample was taken from a study of blood T cell repertoires in COVID-19 (dated by TCRdb to 2020 to 2022). Describing the broader study: Samples covering the acute and convalescent phases of COVID-19 were provided by collaborators in the United States, Italy and Spain. The prospective study material was composed of cDNA or gDNA derived from T cells, B-cell-depleted T cells, or PBMCs. Deeply sampled blood TCRbeta repertoires from subjects exposed to, actively infected with, or recovered from COVID-19 were included in the dataset. The repertoires were made available in a free public database intended to serve as a resource for research on the immune response to SARS-CoV-2. Samples came from the ongoing ImmuneRACE study (first 160 participants) plus 1,254 subjects from 6 global collaborators. Nearly every sample came with metadata listing a de-identified subject ID, COVID-19 status, age in years and sex. Where available, HLA class I and class II types were taken from metadata supplied by the sample provider and were not determined by assay-based typing. On the study overall, not on this receptor specifically: The amount of clinical and demographic metadata varied by source and participant and was provided uncurated.

Enrolling through a virtual design, the prospective study's participants ranged in age from roughly 18 to 90 years and lived across 20 to 25 United States geographic areas. Cohort assignment in the prospective study relied on participant-reported clinical history from a screening survey and a study questionnaire. Recovered participants in ImmuneRACE Cohort 3 were defined as having two consecutive negative NP/OP PCR tests, clearance from a healthcare professional, or resolution of symptoms. In the prospective study, mobile phlebotomists collected whole blood, serum and a nasopharyngeal or oropharyngeal swab from each participant. Over an approximately two-month period, participants in the prospective study had the option of providing additional blood draws and questionnaires. Before DNA extraction, blood samples from the prospective study were shipped at room temperature or frozen. TCRbeta CDR3 regions were amplified from genomic DNA by means of the immunoSEQ Assay, a bias-controlled multiplex PCR. Processing in the source paper ran as follows. The number of nucleated cells in each sample was estimated from the amplification of reference gene primers within the assay. Sequence reads were collapsed and filtered to measure the absolute abundance of every unique TCRbeta CDR3 rearrangement. For each sample, productive Simpson clonality was calculated by taking the square root of Simpson's diversity index across productive rearrangements. TCRdb mirrors the immuneACCESS table, restricted to in-frame sequences. Some clones are absent from its copies; in checked studies, under half trace to an unresolved V gene, and the reason for the others is unknown. D and trimming were read from the DNA, whereas the V and J calls and clone size are those reported in that table. The sample yields approximately 300,000 clones; more than 75% were counted once. The ten largest clones capture 8% to 13% of the sample.

From the cysteine through the phenylalanine, the CDR3 covers 15 amino acids. CDR3 DNA only is kept here, 45 bases in frame from base 1. V is reduced by 0 bases and J by 2 bases, leaving a spacing of 9 bases between them. CDR1 and CDR2 (WNHNN, SYGVQD) derive from the germline V gene (reference sequence). Sequenced input: PBMCs or T cells enriched from blood (not recorded which). The rearrangement joined TRBV10-1 to TRBJ2-3, with the D gene uncertain. The TCR originated in a woman aged 18-29 years who had recovered from COVID-19. At the DNA level, the sequence is TGCGCCAGCAGTGAGTCGAGGTCAACCACAGATACGCAGTATTTT. It codes for CASSESRSTTDTQYF.